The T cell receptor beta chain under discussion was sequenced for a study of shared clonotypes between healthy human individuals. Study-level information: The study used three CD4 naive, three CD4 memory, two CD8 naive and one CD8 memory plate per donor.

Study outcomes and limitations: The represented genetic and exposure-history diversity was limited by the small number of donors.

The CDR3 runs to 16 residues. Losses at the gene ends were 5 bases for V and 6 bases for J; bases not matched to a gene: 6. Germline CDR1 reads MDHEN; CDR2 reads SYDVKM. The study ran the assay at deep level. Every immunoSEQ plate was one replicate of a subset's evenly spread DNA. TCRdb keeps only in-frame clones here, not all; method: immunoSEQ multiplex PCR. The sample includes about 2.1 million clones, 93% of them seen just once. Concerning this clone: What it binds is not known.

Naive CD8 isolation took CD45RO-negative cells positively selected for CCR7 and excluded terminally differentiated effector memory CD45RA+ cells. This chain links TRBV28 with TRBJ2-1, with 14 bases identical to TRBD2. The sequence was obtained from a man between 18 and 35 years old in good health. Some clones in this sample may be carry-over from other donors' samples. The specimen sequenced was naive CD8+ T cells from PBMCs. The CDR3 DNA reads TGTGCCAGCAGTCTCTGGACTAGCGGGAGGCTCAATGAGCAGTTCTTC. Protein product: CASSLWTSGRLNEQFF.